The 22 T cell receptor beta chains below all came from one sample that was sequenced in a study of cytomegalovirus exposure and HLA in healthy donors. With 60 Vbeta and 13 Jbeta primers, the PCR was carried out. Here immunoSEQ multiplex PCR was the method, and the copy in TCRdb shows in-frame clones only, minus some. The sample gives some 110,000 clones, 9.5% to 13% of which show up once; 5.8% is in the top ten. Material for sequencing was PBMCs. Source of these receptors: a man between 35 and 55 years old in good health and CMV-seropositive.

This clone was found a few times. V gene TRBV5-6 combines with J gene TRBJ2-3, with a weak D call TRBD1 (5 bases). The germline gives CDR1 SGHDT, CDR2 YYEEEE. V lost 2 bases, J lost 1 base, and 11 bases lay in between. The length of the CDR3 is 15 residues. The CDR3 coding sequence is TGTGCCAGCAGCTTTGTCGACAGCCGCACAGATACGCAGTATTTT. Its translation: CASSFVDSRTDTQYF.

V gene TRBV6-6 combines with J gene TRBJ2-7; TRBD2 is a possible D gene (5 bases). Between the trimmed V and J ends, which lost 0 bases and 8 bases, there was a span of 17 bases. CDR1 and CDR2 from the germline V gene are MNHNY and SVGAGI (reference sequence). This CDR3 has 15 amino acids. The CDR3 reads CASSYSLGQEVKQYF. Here the CDR3 DNA reads TGTGCCAGCAGTTACTCCCTCGGGCAGGAGGTGAAGCAGTACTTC.

The chain combines TRBV19 with TRBJ2-7; 10 nucleotides agree with TRBD2. V was pared by 1 base and J by 4 bases, with 4 bases of the junction left unmatched. Germline V gene sequence: CDR1 LNHDA, CDR2 SQIVND (reference sequence). This CDR3 is built from 15 residues. The CDR3 region has the DNA TGTGCCAGTAGTATAGCACTAGCGGGAACGTACGAGCAGTACTTC. It is translated as CASSIALAGTYEQYF.

This clone was seen a few times. The chain carries TRBV11-1 and TRBJ2-5; 7 bases match TRBD1. Germline V gene data show CDR1 as SGHAT and CDR2 as FQDESV (reference sequence). J was trimmed by 2 bases and V by 5 bases; bases with no gene match: 5. There are 14 residues in the CDR3. The CDR3 sequence is CASSPTGFQETQYF. The DNA for the CDR3 is TGTGCCAGCAGCCCGACAGGGTTTCAAGAGACCCAGTACTTC.

This chain connects TRBV5-1 to TRBJ2-6; the D is unclear. Trimming took off 0 bases at V and 0 bases at J, with 4 bases between the two ends. Germline V gene lookup returns CDR1 SGHRS and CDR2 YFSETQ. The CDR3 extends over 15 amino acids. CDR3 loop: CASSLANSGANVLTF. Here the CDR3 DNA reads TGCGCCAGCAGCTTGGCCAACTCTGGGGCCAACGTCCTGACTTTC. Drawing the rest from reference TRBV5-1 and TRBJ2-6, the complete variable domain is KAGVTQTPRYLIKTRGQQVTLSCSPISGHRSVSWYQQTPGQGLQFLFEYFSETQRNKGNFPGRFSGRQFSNSRSEMNVSTLELGDSALYLCASSLANSGANVLTFGAGSRLTVL.

V usage is TRBV29-1 and J usage is TRBJ2-1; 7 positions match TRBD1. The ends lost 4 bases at V and 0 bases at J; junction bases unmatched: 3. This CDR3 contains 14 residues. Germline CDR1 is SQVTM and CDR2 is ANQGSEA. The CDR3: CSVGGTVSYNEQFF. CDR3 DNA sequence: TGCAGCGTTGGGGGGACAGTCTCCTACAATGAGCAGTTCTTC.

This clone was recorded only once. The V and J genes are TRBV5-1 and TRBJ2-7, with 7 bases lining up with TRBD1. The CDR3 consists of 14 residues. Germline V gene lookup returns CDR1 SGHRS and CDR2 YFSETQ. The J segment lost 7 bases and the V segment lost 0 bases, leaving 7 bases of the junction unmatched. The CDR3 DNA reads as TGCGCCAGCAGCTTGGCCTTTACAGGGGATGAGCAGTACTTC. Amino acid sequence: CASSLAFTGDEQYF.

V gene TRBV28 combines with J gene TRBJ2-2; D ambiguous. The V gene lost 5 bases and the J gene lost 7 bases, with 11 bases spanning the gap. The CDR3 spans 13 residues. CDR1 and CDR2 (germline): MDHEN, SYDVKM. The CDR3 loop is CASSPTDLGELFF. DNA of the CDR3: TGTGCCAGCAGTCCCACAGACCTCGGGGAGCTGTTTTTT.

The table lists this clone with a few counts. The chain joins TRBV18 to TRBJ2-1; the match to TRBD2 covers 10 bases. CDR3 length: 14 amino acids. From germline, CDR1 is KGHSH and CDR2 LQKENI. After removal of 5 bases from V and 8 bases from J, the junction contained 6 bases not matched to a gene. The CDR3 bases are TGTGCCAGCTCATCGGGACTAGCGATCGATGAGCAGTTCTTC. It encodes CASSSGLAIDEQFF.

V and J are TRBV13 and TRBJ2-3; 10 bases fit TRBD2. From germline, CDR1 is PRHDT and CDR2 FYEKMQ (reference sequence). The V gene end was trimmed by 3 bases and the J gene end by 4 bases; junction bases not matched to a gene: 4. The CDR3 has 15 residues. The CDR3, as DNA: TGTGCCAGCAGCTTCTCCAGCGGGAGGGCAGATACGCAGTATTTT. Translation: CASSFSSGRADTQYF. Variable domain in full (rest from reference TRBV13 and TRBJ2-3): AAGVIQSPRHLIKEKRETATLKCYPIPRHDTVYWYQQGPGQDPQFLISFYEKMQSDKGSIPDRFSAQQFSDYHSELNMSSLELGDSALYFCASSFSSGRADTQYFGPGTRLTVL.

The sample holds a few counts of this clone. The gene calls are TRBV18 and TRBJ2-6; 9 bases line up with TRBD1. Losses at the gene ends were 2 bases for V and 2 bases for J; bases not matched to a gene: 4. Germline CDR1 KGHSH, CDR2 LQKENI. CDR3 length equals 17 residues. CDR3 protein: CASSPRTGATGANVLTF. The DNA of the CDR3 is TGTGCCAGCTCACCAAGGACAGGGGCGACTGGGGCCAACGTCCTGACTTTC.

This clone was counted between two and nine times. The V gene is TRBV11-1, the J gene TRBJ2-7, with 9 bases matching TRBD1. The CDR3 is 15 amino acids. The germline V gene encodes CDR1 SGHAT and CDR2 FQDESV (reference sequence). The V segment lost 1 base and the J segment 2 bases; nucleotides outside the gene matches: 3. The DNA for the CDR3 is TGTGCCAGCAGCTTAGGGGGGACAGGGACCTACGAGCAGTACTTC. This codes for CASSLGGTGTYEQYF.

The sample holds a few counts of this clone. CDR3 nucleotide sequence: TGTGCCAGCAGCTTTACCGGGACTAGCGGGATCTGGCAGTACTTC. Its translation is CASSFTGTSGIWQYF. The chain uses TRBV11-1 and TRBJ2-7; 13 nucleotides line up with TRBD2. Germline CDR1 and CDR2: SGHAT and FQDESV (reference sequence). This CDR3 has 15 residues. The ends lost 3 bases at V and 9 bases at J; junction bases unmatched: 8.

This clone was picked up a small number of times. This chain links TRBV2 with TRBJ1-4, with 9 bases that match TRBD1. The germline CDR1 and CDR2 sequences are SNHLY and FYNNEI. The J segment lost 0 bases and the V segment lost 8 bases, leaving 4 bases of the junction unmatched. The CDR3 is made up of 15 amino acids. The chain's CDR3 is CASEGQGPTNEKLFF. CDR3 DNA sequence: TGTGCCAGCGAGGGACAGGGACCAACTAATGAAAAACTGTTTTTT.

This clone was picked up a small number of times. CDR3 in DNA: TGTGCCAGCAGTGCCCCGGCCGGGGAGCTGTTTTTT. As protein: CASSAPAGELFF. The genes are TRBV6-1 and TRBJ2-2; D is ambiguous. The CDR3 is made up of 12 amino acids. Per the germline V gene, CDR1 is MNHNS and CDR2 is SASEGT. V gave up 4 bases and J gave up 6 bases, with 6 bases separating them.

The chain couples TRBV7-2 to TRBJ1-5; 12 bases match TRBD1. Germline values: CDR1 SGHTA, CDR2 FQGNSA. The CDR3 length is 18 residues. V was pared by 0 bases and J by 7 bases, with 10 bases of the junction left unmatched. The CDR3 is CASSLAGRDRGPEQPQHF. The CDR3 bases are TGTGCCAGCAGCTTAGCGGGCCGGGACAGGGGGCCGGAACAGCCCCAGCATTTT.

This clone has a handful of counts. The chain joins TRBV5-1 to TRBJ1-1; 7 bases match TRBD1. The CDR3 is made up of 14 amino acids. Germline loops: CDR1 SGHRS, CDR2 YFSETQ. V gave up 4 bases and J gave up 8 bases; unmatched junction bases: 11. CDR3 residues: CASSNGPRQGEAFF. In nucleotides, the CDR3 is TGCGCCAGCAGCAACGGACCTCGACAGGGCGAAGCTTTCTTT.

The chain links TRBV6-1 to TRBJ2-1; 7 nucleotides line up with TRBD2. In germline, CDR1 is MNHNS, CDR2 SASEGT. With V trimmed by 2 bases and J by 3 bases, 7 bases remained unmatched. The CDR3 length is 16 residues. DNA for the CDR3: TGTGCCAGCAGTGAATTTTGGGGGAGGGACTACAATGAGCAGTTCTTC. Translating it yields CASSEFWGRDYNEQFF.

This sequence joins TRBV7-6 and TRBJ2-7; D remains ambiguous. This CDR3 is built from 13 residues. Germline V lookup: CDR1 SGHVS, CDR2 FNYEAQ. Trimming removed 5 bases from V and 3 bases from J, with 11 bases in between. DNA of the CDR3: TGTGCCAGCAGCGTCACCCCGGGCTACGAGCAGTACTTC. Protein: CASSVTPGYEQYF.

This clone turned up a few times. CDR3 sequence: CASSIVQGTTGELFF. The CDR3 DNA reads as TGTGCCAGTAGTATCGTACAGGGAACGACCGGGGAGCTGTTTTTT. The rearrangement uses TRBV19 and TRBJ2-2; D is perhaps TRBD1 (6 bases). The V and J ends lost 3 bases and 5 bases respectively, with 13 bases between them. Germline-derived CDR1 and CDR2 are LNHDA and SQIVND (reference sequence). The CDR3 has 15 residues.

The gene calls are TRBV28 and TRBJ2-2; D might be TRBD1 (6 bases). The V and J ends lost 6 bases and 2 bases respectively, with 13 bases between them. Looked up from germline, CDR1 is MDHEN and CDR2 is SYDVKM. The CDR3 consists of 15 residues. The CDR3 nucleotides are TGTGCCAGCAGCCCAGGGGACACAAACACCGGGGAGCTGTTTTTT. Translated: CASSPGDTNTGELFF.

J is TRBJ1-2 and V is TRBV9, with 10 bases fitting TRBD1. The CDR3 consists of 15 residues. J was trimmed by 4 bases and V by 2 bases; bases with no gene match: 5. Germline V CDR1 and CDR2: SGDLS, YYNGEE. For the CDR3, the DNA is TGTGCCAGCAGCGTCGGGACAGGGGTTGTCTATGGCTACACCTTC. Translated, it gives CASSVGTGVVYGYTF.